These 8 T cell receptor beta chains were all obtained from the same sample, sequenced in a study of regulatory T cells in long-lasting Graves disease. Described time point: newly diagnosed GD, antithyroid drugs for less than 3 months. Isolated PBMC RNA provided the starting material for the TCR library. Construction of TCR beta libraries relied on iRepertoire HTBI primers and on Arm-PCR targeting CDR3 regions. TCRdb fed the multiplex PCR reads into MiXCR, producing one record per CDR3 protein. The profile shows 550,000 to 600,000 distinct CDR3 sequences, roughly a sixth of them singletons. These data were likewise used in another study, on T cells in Graves' hyperthyroidism and ophthalmopathy.

The source material was peripheral blood mononuclear cells (PBMCs), sampled at new diagnosis, from a patient treated with antithyroid drugs. The source of these receptors is a young man with Graves disease.

About this clonotype itself: Here the CDR3 omits its conserved ending phenylalanine or tryptophan, so a read error is the likely source. The genes are TRBV4-2 and TRBJ1-1; D is ambiguous. CDR3 length: 14 amino acids. Germline V lookup: CDR1 LGHNA, CDR2 YNFKEQ. The V gene lost 4 bases and the J gene lost 2 bases, with 11 bases spanning the gap. DNA of the CDR3: TGTGCCAGCAGCCCCTCCCAACAAAACACTGAAGCTTTCTCT. This translates into CASSPSQQNTEAFS.

V is TRBV20-1 and J is TRBJ2-3; the match to TRBD2 covers 8 bases. Germline CDR1 reads DFQATT; CDR2 reads SNEGSKA (reference sequence). The V and J ends lost 3 bases and 5 bases, in that order; junction bases with no gene match: 7. This CDR3 region has 14 residues. The CDR3 here is CSARGTGGGDTQYF. The DNA of the CDR3 is TGCAGTGCTAGGGGGACGGGAGGGGGAGATACGCAGTATTTT.

This clonotype was counted a single time. J is TRBJ2-2 and V is TRBV7-6, with TRBD2 identical over 11 bases. Germline V gene lookup returns CDR1 SGHVS and CDR2 FNYEAQ. This CDR3 comprises 16 residues. The V segment lost 2 bases and the J segment 6 bases; nucleotides outside the gene matches: 5. As DNA, the CDR3 is TGTGCCAGCAGCTTAATTAGCGGGAGGGAGCCCGGGGAGCTGTTTTTT. Translated, it gives CASSLISGREPGELFF.

This clonotype was seen only a few times. This chain connects TRBV6-2 or TRBV6-3 to TRBJ1-2; 7 bases agree with TRBD1. CDR1 is MNHEY and CDR2 is SVGEGT in the germline V gene. This CDR3 has 14 residues. Trimming took 6 bases from V and 3 from J; bases not matched to a gene: 7. DNA for the CDR3: TGTGCCAGCAGCCCTGGGACAGAAGACTATGGCTACACCTTC. Translating gives CASSPGTEDYGYTF.

This clonotype came up many times. This chain joins TRBV28 and TRBJ2-3, with D perhaps matching TRBD2 (6 bases). The CDR3 runs to 16 residues. Germline CDR1 and CDR2: MDHEN and SYDVKM. Trimming left V 3 bases short and J 4 bases short, with 17 bases between. Written as DNA, the CDR3 is TGTGCCAGCAGTTTTCCCCCTATCGGGAGCGCAGATACGCAGTATTTT. Translation gives CASSFPPIGSADTQYF.

This clonotype has a count of ten or more. The chain couples TRBV20-1 to TRBJ2-7; unclear D gene. The CDR3 is 13 amino acids. Trimming took 7 bases from V and 6 from J, leaving 19 bases between them. Germline CDR1 DFQATT, CDR2 SNEGSKA (reference sequence). CDR3 in DNA: TGCAGTGTCCCGCTAACCCCAGGTATCGAGCAGTACTTC. Encoded protein: CSVPLTPGIEQYF.

This clonotype was picked up many times. This chain joins TRBV11-2 and TRBJ2-3, with 8 bases lining up with TRBD2. The CDR3 loop spans 11 amino acids. Germline values: CDR1 SGHAT, CDR2 FQNNGV. V gave up 8 bases and J gave up 10 bases; unmatched junction bases: 5. DNA of the CDR3: TGTGCCAGCCTTACTAGCGGCGCGCAGTATTTT. Its protein is CASLTSGAQYF.

Ten or more counts support this clonotype. V is TRBV20-1 and J is TRBJ1-1; D possibly corresponds to TRBD1 (5 bases). Germline V gene data show CDR1 as DFQATT and CDR2 as SNEGSKA (reference sequence). The CDR3 has 17 amino acids. V lost 5 bases and J 0 bases, leaving 22 bases between the germline ends. CDR3 DNA: TGCAGTGCTGATCAATCAGGGCGGGGGAGTCTGAACACTGAAGCTTTCTTT. This translates into CSADQSGRGSLNTEAFF.